The 28 T cell receptor beta chains given below trace back to one sample, sequenced in a study of PD-L1 blockade in urothelial cancer. Assay used: immunoSEQ multiplex PCR; TCRdb lists only in-frame clones, some missing. The sample consists of about 28,000 clones, roughly 76% of them appearing once. The sequences come from PBMCs, collected around atezolizumab (anti-PD-L1) treatment. These receptors all come from a man aged 50 to 60 with urothelial cancer.

The genes are TRBV7-9 and TRBJ2-7, with 7 bases fitting TRBD1. Germline CDR1 SEHNR, CDR2 FQNEAQ (reference sequence). This CDR3 has 16 residues. V lost 0 bases, J lost 2 bases, and 7 bases stayed unmatched. The CDR3 region is CASSLAGGQRTYEQYF. The CDR3 coding sequence is TGTGCCAGCAGCTTAGCAGGGGGACAGCGAACCTACGAGCAGTACTTC.

This clone showed up just a few times. The rearrangement uses TRBV5-1 and TRBJ2-3; a weak D match, TRBD1 (6 bases). The germline CDR1 and CDR2 sequences are SGHRS and YFSETQ. V lost 2 bases and J 4 bases, leaving 8 bases between the germline ends. The CDR3 runs to 13 residues. As DNA, the CDR3 is TGCGCCAGCAGCTTAACAGGGCCAGATACGCAGTATTTT. Its translation: CASSLTGPDTQYF.

The chain links TRBV7-9 to TRBJ2-2; D perhaps matches TRBD2 (6 bases). Trimming shortened V by 4 bases and J by 9 bases, and 18 bases separated the two germline ends. Germline CDR1 SEHNR, CDR2 FQNEAQ (reference sequence). The CDR3 has 15 residues. DNA of the CDR3: TGTGCCAGCAGCTCTCTGACTAGTGCCCTTCGGGAGCTGTTTTTT. Translation: CASSSLTSALRELFF.

V gene TRBV5-5 combines with J gene TRBJ1-5; a weak D match, TRBD1 (5 bases). The V gene lost 2 bases and the J gene lost 4 bases, with 13 bases spanning the gap. The CDR3 sequence is 15 residues long. The germline CDR1 and CDR2 sequences are SGHKS and YYEKEE (reference sequence). The CDR3 here is CASSFRQTGNQPQHF. The CDR3 DNA follows: TGTGCCAGCAGCTTCAGACAAACAGGAAATCAGCCCCAGCATTTT.

DNA of the CDR3: TGTGCCAGCAGTACTTCTTATAACTACAATGAGCAGTTCTTC. Its translation is CASSTSYNYNEQFF. The chain joins TRBV25-1 to TRBJ2-1; D gene uncertain. Trimming stripped 5 bases from V and 3 bases from J, with 11 bases between. The CDR3 length is 14 residues. CDR1 and CDR2 (germline): MGHDK, SYGVNS.

The rearrangement uses TRBV27 and TRBJ1-4; TRBD1 aligns across 9 bases. V trimming: 6 bases; J trimming: 8 bases; junction bases outside the gene matches: 10. Germline lookup yields CDR1 MNHEY and CDR2 SMNVEV (reference sequence). The CDR3 sequence is 15 residues long. Here the CDR3 reads CASSSSRQGGEKLFF. DNA of the CDR3: TGTGCCAGCAGCTCCTCTCGACAGGGGGGCGAAAAACTGTTTTTT.

J is TRBJ1-2 and V is TRBV5-1, with 10 bases aligning to TRBD1. Germline lookup yields CDR1 SGHRS and CDR2 YFSETQ. The CDR3 has 16 residues. Trimming at V came to 4 bases and at J to 6 bases, leaving 12 bases not matched to a gene. The CDR3 here is CASSGGQGRPLHGYTF. The CDR3 DNA reads as TGCGCCAGCAGCGGGGGACAGGGGAGGCCCCTACATGGCTACACCTTC.

The chain carries TRBV2 and TRBJ2-5; 7 bases are a match to TRBD2. Germline-derived CDR1 and CDR2 are SNHLY and FYNNEI. The CDR3 runs 15 residues. The trim removed 10 bases at V and 0 bases at J, leaving 11 bases unmatched. The CDR3 sequence: CATSAGLADQETQYF. The CDR3 bases are TGTGCCACCTCGGCCGGGCTAGCGGACCAAGAGACCCAGTACTTC.

This clone was seen a handful of times. CDR3 region: CASSLEKAGGYTF. CDR3 in DNA: TGTGCCAGCAGCTTAGAAAAAGCGGGCGGCTACACCTTC. This sequence joins TRBV11-2 and TRBJ1-2; D gene ambiguous. This CDR3 is built from 13 residues. Trimming cost V 0 bases and J 8 bases, with 10 bases left between them. Germline CDR1 reads SGHAT; CDR2 reads FQNNGV.

The rearrangement links TRBV2 to TRBJ1-5; 8 bases agree with TRBD1. CDR1 is SNHLY and CDR2 is FYNNEI in the germline V gene. Germline trimming cut 4 bases from V and 2 bases from J; bases unmatched to any gene: 4. This CDR3 spans 15 amino acids. The CDR3 bases are TGTGCCAGCAGTGTCGAGACAGGGGGCAATCAGCCCCAGCATTTT. Amino acids: CASSVETGGNQPQHF.

The genes are TRBV7-2 and TRBJ2-2; D gene uncertain. Trimming removed 7 bases at V and 5 bases at J, with 8 bases between. The CDR3 extends over 12 amino acids. Looked up from germline, CDR1 is SGHTA and CDR2 is FQGNSA. CDR3 sequence reads: CASIAWTGELFF. The CDR3, as DNA: TGTGCCAGCATAGCTTGGACCGGGGAGCTGTTTTTT.

This chain links TRBV5-5 with TRBJ2-1; 12 bases fit TRBD2. CDR1 and CDR2 (germline): SGHKS, YYEKEE (reference sequence). The CDR3 is made up of 16 amino acids. The V gene end was trimmed by 1 base and the J gene end by 7 bases; junction bases not matched to a gene: 6. CDR3 bases: TGTGCCAGCAGCTTGTTGGCTAGCGGGGGGGCGAATGAGCAGTTCTTC. Its protein is CASSLLASGGANEQFF.

There are a few counts of this clone. This chain joins TRBV7-8 and TRBJ1-1; D unclear. The CDR3 runs 14 residues. Trimming removed 3 bases at V and 2 bases at J, with 10 bases between. Per germline, CDR1 SGHVS and CDR2 FQNEAQ. The CDR3 sequence: CASSLREGNTEAFF. DNA of the CDR3: TGTGCCAGCAGCTTGCGGGAGGGAAACACTGAAGCTTTCTTT.

CDR3 loop: CASSRDRGRVDV. CDR3 coding DNA: TGTGCCAGCAGCCGGGACAGGGGGCGCGTGGACGTC. The chain joins TRBV5-4 to TRBJ2-7; 12 positions match TRBD1. This CDR3 contains 12 residues. The germline V gene has CDR1 SGHNT and CDR2 YYREEE (reference sequence).

The chain uses TRBV9 and TRBJ1-3; D gene uncertain. Germline CDR1 SGDLS, CDR2 YYNGEE. V was clipped by 4 bases and J by 0 bases, with 8 bases between them. This CDR3 has 14 residues. Here the CDR3 DNA reads TGTGCCAGCAGCCTTGACAACTCTGGAAACACCATATATTTT. Encoded protein: CASSLDNSGNTIYF.

About this clone: A junction boundary mismatches the germline segment, possibly from a read error. This rearrangement joins TRBV7-7 to TRBJ2-5, with 9 bases lining up with TRBD1. This CDR3 contains 15 residues. Germline-derived CDR1 and CDR2 are SSHAT and FNYEAQ (reference sequence). CDR3 coding DNA: TGTGCTAGCAGCACAAGGGACAGGGCGGGCGAGACCCAGTACTTC. Amino acid sequence: CASSTRDRAGETQYF.

This clone was picked up a small number of times. Other DNA variants within this sample encode the same CDR3. This chain uses TRBV27 with TRBJ1-2, with D possibly TRBD1 on 6 matching bases. Germline lookup yields CDR1 MNHEY and CDR2 SMNVEV (reference sequence). CDR3 size: 14 residues. Trimming removed 5 bases from V and 4 bases from J, with 14 bases in between. The CDR3 spells CASSPDRILYGYTF. The CDR3 bases are TGTGCCAGCAGTCCAGACAGGATTCTCTATGGCTACACCTTC.

The V gene is TRBV9, the J gene TRBJ2-3; 11 bases are a match to TRBD2. CDR1 SGDLS and CDR2 YYNGEE come from the germline V gene. J lost 4 bases, V lost 3 bases, and 4 bases had no gene match. This CDR3 is built from 15 residues. CDR3 bases: TGTGCCAGCAGCGCCACTAGCGGGAGCGCAGATACGCAGTATTTT. It specifies CASSATSGSADTQYF.

The genes are TRBV5-1 and TRBJ2-7; 7 nucleotides agree with TRBD1. This CDR3 contains 14 residues. CDR1 is SGHRS and CDR2 is YFSETQ in the germline V gene. With V trimmed by 2 bases and J by 6 bases, 8 bases remained unmatched. CDR3 loop: CASSFRGPATEQYF. CDR3 nucleotides: TGCGCCAGCAGCTTTAGGGGGCCCGCGACCGAGCAGTACTTC.

CDR3 residues: CASSEYMGGGYTF. The CDR3, as DNA: TGTGCCAGCAGTGAATATATGGGAGGTGGCTACACCTTC. This chain links TRBV25-1 with TRBJ1-2, with no clear D. Germline CDR1 MGHDK, CDR2 SYGVNS. The CDR3 covers 13 residues. Trimming took off 0 bases at V and 7 bases at J, with 9 bases between the two ends.

This rearrangement joins TRBV15 to TRBJ2-1, with D unresolved. Trimming left V 8 bases short and J 1 base short, with 12 bases between. CDR3 size: 14 residues. Looked up from germline, CDR1 is LNHNV and CDR2 is YYDKDF (reference sequence). DNA for the CDR3: TGTGCCACCGCATCGGGTGGGTCCTACAATGAGCAGTTCTTC. Amino acid sequence: CATASGGSYNEQFF.

The table lists this clone with a few counts. This rearrangement joins TRBV5-1 to TRBJ2-3; 13 bases match TRBD2. The germline V gene has CDR1 SGHRS and CDR2 YFSETQ. V was pared by 1 base and J by 0 bases, with 11 bases of the junction left unmatched. This CDR3 is built from 20 residues. The CDR3 reads CASSLFPGLAGITSTDTQYF. The CDR3 DNA reads TGCGCCAGCAGCTTGTTCCCGGGACTAGCGGGGATCACTAGCACAGATACGCAGTATTTT. Variable domain in full (rest from reference TRBV5-1 and TRBJ2-3): KAGVTQTPRYLIKTRGQQVTLSCSPISGHRSVSWYQQTPGQGLQFLFEYFSETQRNKGNFPGRFSGRQFSNSRSEMNVSTLELGDSALYLCASSLFPGLAGITSTDTQYFGPGTRLTVL.

V is TRBV4-1 and J is TRBJ2-7, with D perhaps TRBD2 (5 bases). This CDR3 has 16 residues. Trimming took off 0 bases at V and 0 bases at J, with 12 bases between the two ends. CDR1 and CDR2 (germline): MGHRA, YSYEKL. In DNA, the CDR3 is TGCGCCAGCAGCCAAGATTGGCCGGGGAGCTCCTACGAGCAGTACTTC. It codes for CASSQDWPGSSYEQYF.

The genes are TRBV5-4 and TRBJ2-1; no firm D call. In germline, CDR1 is SGHNT, CDR2 YYREEE (reference sequence). Trimming removed 6 bases from V and 5 bases from J, with 12 bases in between. The CDR3 has 13 amino acids. The CDR3 spells CASIAETNNEQFF. The CDR3 DNA follows: TGTGCCAGCATAGCAGAGACCAACAATGAGCAGTTCTTC. The variable domain in full, with the rest retrieved from reference TRBV5-4 and TRBJ2-1, is ETGVTQSPTHLIKTRGQQVTLRCSSQSGHNTVSWYQQALGQGPQFIFQYYREEENGRGNFPPRFSGLQFPNYSSELNVNALELDDSALYLCASIAETNNEQFFGPGTRLTVL.

This rearrangement joins TRBV2 to TRBJ2-1; 7 bases line up with TRBD2. This CDR3 is 16 amino acids long. Germline CDR1 reads SNHLY; CDR2 reads FYNNEI. V lost 2 bases, J lost 14 bases, and 18 bases stayed unmatched. The CDR3 is CASSEKRGLSGQRKFF. The CDR3 DNA follows: TGTGCCAGCAGTGAAAAGCGGGGCCTCAGCGGACAAAGGAAGTTCTTC.

This rearrangement joins TRBV4-2 to TRBJ2-2; 12 bases agree with TRBD2. The V gene's germline CDR1 is LGHNA and CDR2 YNFKEQ. The CDR3 has 18 residues. The trim removed 0 bases at V and 5 bases at J, leaving 7 bases unmatched. The CDR3 spells CASSQEKTSGRGTGELFF. Written as DNA, the CDR3 is TGTGCCAGCAGCCAAGAGAAGACTAGCGGGAGAGGAACCGGGGAGCTGTTTTTT.

The chain uses TRBV18 and TRBJ1-5, with no clear D. This CDR3 is built from 16 residues. Deletions cut 3 bases from V and 3 bases from J, with 15 bases between. Germline V gene sequence: CDR1 KGHSH, CDR2 LQKENI. The CDR3 sequence is CASSPVGGITNQPQHF. CDR3 nucleotides: TGTGCCAGCTCACCGGTCGGAGGGATTACCAATCAGCCCCAGCATTTT.

The J gene is TRBJ1-1, the V gene TRBV11-3; 8 nucleotides align to TRBD1. Germline CDR1 and CDR2: SGHNT and YENEEA. Trimming at V came to 5 bases and at J to 1 base, leaving 3 bases not matched to a gene. The CDR3 has 14 amino acids. The CDR3: CASSAGTGNTEAFF. The CDR3 DNA is TGTGCCAGCAGCGCCGGGACAGGGAACACTGAAGCTTTCTTT.